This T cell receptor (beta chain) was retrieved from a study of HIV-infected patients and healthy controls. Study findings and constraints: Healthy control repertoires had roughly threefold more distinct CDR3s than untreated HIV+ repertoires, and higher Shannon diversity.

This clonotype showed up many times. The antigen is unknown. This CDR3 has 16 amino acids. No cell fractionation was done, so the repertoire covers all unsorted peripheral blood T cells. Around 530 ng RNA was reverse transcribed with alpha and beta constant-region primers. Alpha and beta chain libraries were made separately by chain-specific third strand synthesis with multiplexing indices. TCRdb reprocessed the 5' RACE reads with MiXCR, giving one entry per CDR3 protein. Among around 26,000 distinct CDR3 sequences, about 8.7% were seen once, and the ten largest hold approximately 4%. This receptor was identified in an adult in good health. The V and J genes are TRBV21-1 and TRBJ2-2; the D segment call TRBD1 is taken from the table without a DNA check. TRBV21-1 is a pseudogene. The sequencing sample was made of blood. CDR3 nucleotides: TGTGCCAGCTCCATCTGGGAACAGGAGAACACCGGGGAGCTGTTTTTT. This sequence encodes CASSIWEQENTGELFF.